These T cell receptor beta chains were read from a single sample in a study of T cells in Graves' hyperthyroidism and ophthalmopathy. A single record per CDR3 protein comes from TCRdb applying MiXCR to the multiplex PCR reads. Here the sample spans 800,000 or so distinct CDR3 sequences, about 38% being singletons. The sequencing input was blood. Receptors originate from a young man with Graves' hyperthyroidism. Both conserved end residues are part of each CDR3. Fields, in order: clone size, D gene, J gene, V gene, CDR3 protein, CDR3 DNA. A D gene is named only where the DNA matches it firmly. Rows may omit the clone size; those that give it use once, few, many or a size class.

clone size: -; D gene: TRBD1; J gene: TRBJ2-2; V gene: TRBV19; CDR3 protein: CASRWDRGTGELFF; CDR3 DNA: TGTGCCAGTAGATGGGACAGGGGAACCGGGGAGCTGTTTTTT
clone size: few; D gene: -; J gene: TRBJ2-5; V gene: TRBV6-5; CDR3 protein: CASSYPAGTQYF; CDR3 DNA: TGTGCCAGCAGTTACCCGGCGGGAACCCAGTACTTC
clone size: -; D gene: -; J gene: TRBJ2-6; V gene: TRBV9; CDR3 protein: CASSVAGSNVLTF; CDR3 DNA: TGTGCCAGCAGCGTAGCAGGGTCCAACGTCCTGACTTTC
clone size: many; D gene: -; J gene: TRBJ1-5; V gene: TRBV20-1; CDR3 protein: CSAAPGTGQPQHF; CDR3 DNA: TGCAGTGCCGCTCCAGGGACGGGGCAGCCCCAGCATTTT
clone size: many; D gene: -; J gene: TRBJ1-1; V gene: TRBV7-2; CDR3 protein: CASSRPTAYGEAFF; CDR3 DNA: TGTGCCAGCAGTCGCCCGACAGCCTACGGTGAAGCTTTCTTT
clone size: many; D gene: -; J gene: TRBJ1-5; V gene: TRBV19; CDR3 protein: CASSEREGQPQHF; CDR3 DNA: TGTGCCAGTTCCGAAAGGGAGGGTCAGCCCCAGCATTTT
clone size: -; D gene: -; J gene: TRBJ2-5; V gene: TRBV10-3; CDR3 protein: CATGGGGHQETQYF; CDR3 DNA: TGTGCCACCGGAGGGGGGGGGCACCAAGAGACCCAGTACTTC
clone size: -; D gene: -; J gene: TRBJ2-2; V gene: TRBV9; CDR3 protein: CASSLREGAGELFF; CDR3 DNA: TGTGCCAGCAGCCTTAGAGAAGGGGCAGGGGAGCTGTTTTTT
clone size: -; D gene: TRBD1; J gene: TRBJ1-5; V gene: TRBV9; CDR3 protein: CASSVPPRGCDSNQPQHF; CDR3 DNA: TGTGCCAGCAGCGTCCCCCCCAGGGGGTGCGATAGCAATCAGCCCCAGCATTTT
clone size: few; D gene: -; J gene: TRBJ2-7; V gene: TRBV20-1; CDR3 protein: CSARGFLAERPTYEQYF; CDR3 DNA: TGCAGTGCTAGGGGATTCTTAGCGGAAAGACCGACCTACGAGCAGTACTTC
clone size: -; D gene: TRBD2; J gene: TRBJ2-5; V gene: TRBV5-6; CDR3 protein: CASSSRGMETQYF; CDR3 DNA: TGTGCCAGCAGCTCGCGGGGGATGGAGACCCAGTACTTC
clone size: -; D gene: TRBD1; J gene: TRBJ1-5; V gene: TRBV7-2; CDR3 protein: CASSLLGQGALSPQHF; CDR3 DNA: TGTGCCAGCAGCCTCCTAGGACAGGGGGCGCTTTCGCCCCAGCATTTT
clone size: many; D gene: -; J gene: TRBJ1-1; V gene: TRBV7-9; CDR3 protein: CASSLTQVNTEAFF; CDR3 DNA: TGTGCCAGCAGCTTAACCCAAGTGAACACTGAAGCTTTCTTT
clone size: -; D gene: TRBD2; J gene: TRBJ2-5; V gene: TRBV25-1; CDR3 protein: CASSSWTRGETQYF; CDR3 DNA: TGTGCCAGCAGTTCCTGGACTAGGGGAGAGACCCAGTACTTC
clone size: -; D gene: TRBD2; J gene: TRBJ2-2; V gene: TRBV7-9; CDR3 protein: CASSLLAGEIGELFF; CDR3 DNA: TGTGCCAGCAGCTTACTAGCGGGGGAGATCGGGGAGCTGTTTTTT
clone size: few; D gene: -; J gene: TRBJ2-7; V gene: TRBV5-4; CDR3 protein: CASSPKGTLKQYF; CDR3 DNA: TGTGCCAGCAGCCCAAAGGGGACTCTCAAGCAGTACTTC
clone size: -; D gene: -; J gene: TRBJ1-1; V gene: TRBV7-9; CDR3 protein: CASTPGGPGGTGTEAFF; CDR3 DNA: TGTGCCAGCACCCCGGGGGGCCCAGGAGGTACGGGCACTGAAGCTTTCTTT
clone size: many; D gene: -; J gene: TRBJ1-1; V gene: TRBV9; CDR3 protein: CASSVAGQGLTEAFF; CDR3 DNA: TGTGCCAGCAGCGTAGCTGGCCAGGGCCTCACTGAAGCTTTCTTT
clone size: -; D gene: TRBD1; J gene: TRBJ2-5; V gene: TRBV6-1; CDR3 protein: CASNIPPGQGWETQYF; CDR3 DNA: TGTGCCAGCAATATCCCTCCGGGACAGGGTTGGGAGACCCAGTACTTC
clone size: -; D gene: -; J gene: TRBJ1-1; V gene: TRBV20-1; CDR3 protein: CSASHMNTEAFF; CDR3 DNA: TGCAGTGCTAGCCACATGAACACTGAAGCTTTCTTT
clone size: -; D gene: -; J gene: TRBJ1-5; V gene: TRBV19; CDR3 protein: CASTYSASQPQHF; CDR3 DNA: TGTGCCAGTACCTACAGTGCCAGTCAGCCCCAGCATTTT
clone size: -; D gene: TRBD1; J gene: TRBJ1-2; V gene: TRBV5-8; CDR3 protein: CASSLAGQGFGYTF; CDR3 DNA: TGTGCCAGCAGCTTGGCGGGACAGGGGTTTGGCTACACCTTC
clone size: -; D gene: TRBD1; J gene: TRBJ1-4; V gene: TRBV5-1; CDR3 protein: CASSLPGQGLNEKLFF; CDR3 DNA: TGCGCCAGCAGCTTACCTGGACAGGGACTGAATGAAAAACTGTTTTTT
clone size: many; D gene: -; J gene: TRBJ1-1; V gene: TRBV19; CDR3 protein: CASSPGDSRNTEAFF; CDR3 DNA: TGTGCCAGTAGTCCAGGGGACTCGAGGAACACTGAAGCTTTCTTT
clone size: -; D gene: -; J gene: TRBJ2-2; V gene: TRBV15; CDR3 protein: CATSSFRTDEYTGELFF; CDR3 DNA: TGTGCCACCAGCAGCTTCAGAACGGACGAGTACACCGGGGAGCTGTTTTTT
clone size: few; D gene: -; J gene: TRBJ1-1; V gene: TRBV7-9; CDR3 protein: CASSPVRGVEAFF; CDR3 DNA: TGTGCCAGCAGCCCTGTACGGGGGGTTGAAGCTTTCTTT
clone size: -; D gene: TRBD1; J gene: TRBJ2-1; V gene: TRBV2; CDR3 protein: CASRARQGSSEQFF; CDR3 DNA: TGTGCCAGCAGAGCCAGACAGGGTAGTTCTGAGCAGTTCTTC
clone size: -; D gene: -; J gene: TRBJ2-2; V gene: TRBV2; CDR3 protein: CASSSGAVNTGELFF; CDR3 DNA: TGTGCCAGCAGTTCCGGGGCGGTAAACACCGGGGAGCTGTTTTTT
clone size: many; D gene: TRBD1; J gene: TRBJ1-4; V gene: TRBV19; CDR3 protein: CASSVGTAHEKLFF; CDR3 DNA: TGTGCCAGTAGTGTCGGGACAGCGCATGAAAAACTGTTTTTT
clone size: -; D gene: -; J gene: TRBJ2-5; V gene: TRBV29-1; CDR3 protein: CSVLTGPETQYF; CDR3 DNA: TGCAGCGTCTTGACTGGGCCTGAGACCCAGTACTTC
clone size: few; D gene: -; J gene: TRBJ2-7; V gene: TRBV5-1; CDR3 protein: CASTRLARGQGEQYF; CDR3 DNA: TGCGCCAGCACGAGGTTAGCGAGAGGCCAGGGCGAGCAGTACTTC
clone size: -; D gene: TRBD1; J gene: TRBJ2-5; V gene: TRBV4-1; CDR3 protein: CASSQSPWTGGMETQYF; CDR3 DNA: TGCGCCAGCAGCCAATCCCCTTGGACAGGGGGTATGGAGACCCAGTACTTC
clone size: -; D gene: TRBD1; J gene: TRBJ1-4; V gene: TRBV12-3/TRBV12-4; CDR3 protein: CASRKQGNEKLFF; CDR3 DNA: TGTGCCAGCAGAAAACAGGGGAATGAAAAACTGTTTTTT
clone size: -; D gene: -; J gene: TRBJ2-3; V gene: TRBV7-6; CDR3 protein: CASSFSAGTDTQYF; CDR3 DNA: TGTGCCAGCAGCTTCAGCGCTGGCACAGATACGCAGTATTTT
clone size: -; D gene: -; J gene: TRBJ2-7; V gene: TRBV7-9; CDR3 protein: CASTGPESSYEQYF; CDR3 DNA: TGTGCCAGCACCGGCCCGGAATCATCCTACGAGCAGTACTTC
clone size: few; D gene: TRBD1; J gene: TRBJ1-4; V gene: TRBV20-1; CDR3 protein: CSASPRTGEIEKLFF; CDR3 DNA: TGCAGTGCTAGTCCGAGGACAGGGGAGATAGAAAAACTGTTTTTT
clone size: many; D gene: -; J gene: TRBJ1-1; V gene: TRBV7-9; CDR3 protein: CASSPPNSNTEAFF; CDR3 DNA: TGTGCCAGCAGCCCCCCCAACTCGAACACTGAAGCTTTCTTT
clone size: -; D gene: -; J gene: TRBJ2-5; V gene: TRBV20-1; CDR3 protein: CSARDPASPGETQYF; CDR3 DNA: TGCAGTGCTAGAGATCCCGCCAGTCCAGGAGAGACCCAGTACTTC
clone size: -; D gene: -; J gene: TRBJ2-7; V gene: TRBV11-3; CDR3 protein: CASSPLGGHRSYEQYF; CDR3 DNA: TGTGCCAGCAGCCCCCTGGGCGGGCATCGCTCCTACGAGCAGTACTTC
clone size: few; D gene: -; J gene: TRBJ2-7; V gene: TRBV19; CDR3 protein: CASSRSQTYEQYF; CDR3 DNA: TGTGCCAGTAGTAGGAGCCAGACCTACGAGCAGTACTTC
clone size: -; D gene: -; J gene: TRBJ1-6; V gene: TRBV3-1; CDR3 protein: CASPLGGTRSPLHF; CDR3 DNA: TGTGCCAGCCCCCTGGGGGGGACGAGGTCACCCCTCCACTTT